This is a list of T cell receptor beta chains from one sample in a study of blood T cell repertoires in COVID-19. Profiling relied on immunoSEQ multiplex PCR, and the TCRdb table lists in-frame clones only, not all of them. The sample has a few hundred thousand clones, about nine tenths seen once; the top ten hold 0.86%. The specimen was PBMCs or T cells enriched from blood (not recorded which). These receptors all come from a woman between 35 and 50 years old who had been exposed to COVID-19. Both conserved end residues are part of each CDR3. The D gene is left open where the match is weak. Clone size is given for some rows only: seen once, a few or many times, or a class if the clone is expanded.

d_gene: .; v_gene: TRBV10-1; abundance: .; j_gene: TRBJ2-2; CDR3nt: TGCGCCAGCAGTGTCATGAACACCGGGGAGCTGTTTTTT; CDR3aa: CASSVMNTGELFF
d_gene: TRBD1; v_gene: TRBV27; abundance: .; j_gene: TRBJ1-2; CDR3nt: TGTGCCAGCAGTTTCGGCAGGGGGCGGGATGGCTACACCTTC; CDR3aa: CASSFGRGRDGYTF
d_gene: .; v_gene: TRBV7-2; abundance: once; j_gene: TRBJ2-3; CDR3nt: TGTGCCAGCAGCCCGGGACACAACACAGATACGCAGTATTTT; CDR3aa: CASSPGHNTDTQYF
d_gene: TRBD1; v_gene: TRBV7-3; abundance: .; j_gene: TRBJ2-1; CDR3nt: TGTGCCAGCAGCCCCGGGACAGAATACAATGAGCAGTTCTTC; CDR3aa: CASSPGTEYNEQFF
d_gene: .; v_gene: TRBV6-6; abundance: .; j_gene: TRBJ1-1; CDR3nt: TGTGCCAGCAGTTATCGGGGTTCGAACACTGAAGCTTTCTTT; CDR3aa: CASSYRGSNTEAFF
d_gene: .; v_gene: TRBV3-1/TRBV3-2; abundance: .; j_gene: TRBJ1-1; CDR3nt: TGTGCCAGCAGAGCTTCTGGCACTGAAGCTTTCTTT; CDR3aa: CASRASGTEAFF
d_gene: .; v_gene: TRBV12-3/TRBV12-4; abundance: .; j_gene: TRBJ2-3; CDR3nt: TGTGCCAGCAGGTACAGGTACACAGATACGCAGTATTTT; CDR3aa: CASRYRYTDTQYF
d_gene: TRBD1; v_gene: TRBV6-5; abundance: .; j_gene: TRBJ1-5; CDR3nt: TGTGCCAGCGGCGGGACAGGGCCGGATCAGCCCCAGCATTTT; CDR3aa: CASGGTGPDQPQHF
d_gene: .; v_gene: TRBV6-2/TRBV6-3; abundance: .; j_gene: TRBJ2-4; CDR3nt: TGTGCCAGCAGTTACTCGGGGGGAGCCAAAAACATTCAGTACTTC; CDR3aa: CASSYSGGAKNIQYF
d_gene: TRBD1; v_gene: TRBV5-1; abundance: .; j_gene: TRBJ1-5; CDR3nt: TGCGCCAGCAGCTTTGGGACAGGGGATCAGCCCCAGCATTTT; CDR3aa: CASSFGTGDQPQHF
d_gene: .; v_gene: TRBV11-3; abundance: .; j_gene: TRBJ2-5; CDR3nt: TGTGCCAGCAGCTTAGCGACAGTCCAAGAGACCCAGTACTTC; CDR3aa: CASSLATVQETQYF
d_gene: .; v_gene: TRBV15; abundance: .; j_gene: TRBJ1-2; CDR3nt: TGTGCCACCAGCAGAGATAGCGTCGGGTTCTATGGCTACACCTTC; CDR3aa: CATSRDSVGFYGYTF
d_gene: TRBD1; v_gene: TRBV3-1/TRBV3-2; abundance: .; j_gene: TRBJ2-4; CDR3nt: TGTGCCAGCAGCCGACAGGGAGAGAACATTCAGTACTTC; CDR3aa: CASSRQGENIQYF
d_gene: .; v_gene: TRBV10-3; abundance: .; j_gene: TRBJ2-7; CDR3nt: TGTGCCATCAGTGAATCGGCAGGGATTCCCTACGAGCAGTACTTC; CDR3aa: CAISESAGIPYEQYF
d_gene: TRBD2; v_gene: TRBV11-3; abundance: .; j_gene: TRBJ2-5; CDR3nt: TGTGCCAGCAGCTTAGGGTTACTAGCGGGAGCTTCGAGAGAGACCCAGTACTTC; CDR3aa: CASSLGLLAGASRETQYF
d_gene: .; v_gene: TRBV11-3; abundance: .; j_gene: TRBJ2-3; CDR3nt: TGTGCCAGCAGCTTAGTACAGGCTAGCACAGATACGCAGTATTTT; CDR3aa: CASSLVQASTDTQYF
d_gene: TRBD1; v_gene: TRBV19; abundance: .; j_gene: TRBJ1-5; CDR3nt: TGTGCCAGTAGCCGGACAGGGGATAGCAATCAGCCCCAGCATTTT; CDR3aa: CASSRTGDSNQPQHF
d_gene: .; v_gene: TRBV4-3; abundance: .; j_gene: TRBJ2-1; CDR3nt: TGCGCCAGCAGCCAAGATCTTCTTCGTTCAGGAAGCAATGAGCAGTTCTTC; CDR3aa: CASSQDLLRSGSNEQFF
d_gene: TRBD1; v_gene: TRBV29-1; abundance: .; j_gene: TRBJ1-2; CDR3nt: TGCAGCGTTGAAGCCGGGGACAGGGGAATTAGTGGCTACACCTTC; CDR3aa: CSVEAGDRGISGYTF
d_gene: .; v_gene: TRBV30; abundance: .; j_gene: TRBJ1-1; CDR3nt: TGTGCCTGGAGTCGTAGTGGCACTGAAGCTTTCTTT; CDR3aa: CAWSRSGTEAFF
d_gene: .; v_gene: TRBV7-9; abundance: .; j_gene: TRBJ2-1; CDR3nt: TGTGCCACGACGGGACTTTCCTACAATGAGCAGTTCTTC; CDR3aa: CATTGLSYNEQFF
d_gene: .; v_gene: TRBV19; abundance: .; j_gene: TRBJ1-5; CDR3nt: TGTGCCAGTATCGACCAGGGATATAGCAATCAGCCCCAGCATTTT; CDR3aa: CASIDQGYSNQPQHF
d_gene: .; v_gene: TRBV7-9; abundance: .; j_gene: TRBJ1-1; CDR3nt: TGTGCCAGCAGCCGGTGGGGCCCCGAGATCGCTGAAGCTTTCTTT; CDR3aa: CASSRWGPEIAEAFF
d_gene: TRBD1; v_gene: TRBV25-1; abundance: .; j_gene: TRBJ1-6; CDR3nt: TGTGCCAGCAGAGGACAGGGCTCTTCACCCCTCCACTTT; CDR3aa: CASRGQGSSPLHF
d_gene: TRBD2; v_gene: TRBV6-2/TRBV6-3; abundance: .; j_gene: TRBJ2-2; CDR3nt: TGTGCCAGCAGTTTGCGGAGGGAATTAGCGGGAGGACGGCCCGGGGAGCTGTTTTTT; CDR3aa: CASSLRRELAGGRPGELFF
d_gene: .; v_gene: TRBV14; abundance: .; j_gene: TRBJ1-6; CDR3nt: TGTGCCAGCAGCCAGATTACAGGGAGTATTTCACCCCTCCACTTT; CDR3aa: CASSQITGSISPLHF
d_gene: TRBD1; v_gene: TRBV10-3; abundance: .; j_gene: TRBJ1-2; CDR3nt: TGTGCCACCGACCAGGGGGTTAACTATGGCTACACCTTC; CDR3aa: CATDQGVNYGYTF
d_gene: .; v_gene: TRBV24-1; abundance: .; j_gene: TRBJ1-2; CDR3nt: TGTGCCACCTCGGGGGGGGCCTGGACGGGCTACACCTTC; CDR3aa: CATSGGAWTGYTF
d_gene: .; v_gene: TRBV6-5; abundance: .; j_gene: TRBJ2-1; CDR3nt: TGTGCCAGCAGGCCACTAGGACCCAATGAGCAGTTCTTC; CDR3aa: CASRPLGPNEQFF
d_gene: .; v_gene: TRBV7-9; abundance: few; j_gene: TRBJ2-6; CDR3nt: TGTGCCAGCAACAAAGGGACATCTGGGGCCAACGTCCTGACTTTC; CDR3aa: CASNKGTSGANVLTF
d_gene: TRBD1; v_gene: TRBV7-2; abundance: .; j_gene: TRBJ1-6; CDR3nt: TGTGCCAGCAGCGGAACCAGGGGGAACTATAATTCACCCCTCCACTTT; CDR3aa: CASSGTRGNYNSPLHF
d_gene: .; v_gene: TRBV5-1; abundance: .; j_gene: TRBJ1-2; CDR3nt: TGCGCCAGCAGCTTGGCCCCGGGAATAGAAGGCTACACCTTC; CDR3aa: CASSLAPGIEGYTF
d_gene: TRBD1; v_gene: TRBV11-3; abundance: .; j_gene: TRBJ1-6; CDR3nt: TGTGCCAGCAGCTCTCGTGGGACAGGGCTGTTATGGTCACCCCTCCACTTT; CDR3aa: CASSSRGTGLLWSPLHF
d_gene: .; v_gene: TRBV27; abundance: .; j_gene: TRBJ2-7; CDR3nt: TGTGCCAGCACAGGGGGGCACGAGCAGTACTTC; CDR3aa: CASTGGHEQYF
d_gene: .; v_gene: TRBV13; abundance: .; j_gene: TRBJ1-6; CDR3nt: TGTGCCAGCAGCTTAGGCGGTGAGGGCGATAATTCACCCCTCCACTTT; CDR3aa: CASSLGGEGDNSPLHF
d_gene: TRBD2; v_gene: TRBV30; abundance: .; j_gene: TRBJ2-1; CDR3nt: TGTGCCTGGAGCTCCGGGGGAGCGGGAAACAATGAGCAGTTCTTC; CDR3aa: CAWSSGGAGNNEQFF
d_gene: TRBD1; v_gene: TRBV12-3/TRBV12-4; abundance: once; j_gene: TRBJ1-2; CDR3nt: TGTGCCAGCAGTTCAGGGGGTAGGGGCTACACCTTC; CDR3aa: CASSSGGRGYTF
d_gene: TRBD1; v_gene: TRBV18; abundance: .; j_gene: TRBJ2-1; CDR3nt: TGTGCCAGCTCATCGACAGGGGAGCGTGAGCAGTTCTTC; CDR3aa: CASSSTGEREQFF
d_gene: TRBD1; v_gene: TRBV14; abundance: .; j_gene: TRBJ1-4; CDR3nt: TGTGCCAGCAGCCAACAGGACAGGATCGGTGAAAAACTGTTTTTT; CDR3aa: CASSQQDRIGEKLFF
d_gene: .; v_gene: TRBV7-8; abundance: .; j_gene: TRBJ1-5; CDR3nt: TGTGCCAGCAGCCTAAAACAGGGTGCCAGCAATCAGCCCCAGCATTTT; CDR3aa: CASSLKQGASNQPQHF